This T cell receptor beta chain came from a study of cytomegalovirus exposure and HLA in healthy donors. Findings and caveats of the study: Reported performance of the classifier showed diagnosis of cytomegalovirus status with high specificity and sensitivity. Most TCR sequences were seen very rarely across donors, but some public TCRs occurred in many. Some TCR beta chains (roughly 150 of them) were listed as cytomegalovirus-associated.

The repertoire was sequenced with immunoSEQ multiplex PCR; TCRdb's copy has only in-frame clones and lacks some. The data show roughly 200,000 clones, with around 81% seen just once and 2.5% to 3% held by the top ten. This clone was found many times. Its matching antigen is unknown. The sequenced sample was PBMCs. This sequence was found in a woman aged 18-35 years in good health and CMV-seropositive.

The CDR3 region has the DNA TGCGCCAGCAGCCGGGGACCGATCGTGCACCTGCCAGCTAGCGGGGGGGAATACGAGCAGTACTTC. Translated: CASSRGPIVHLPASGGEYEQYF. This sequence joins TRBV4-1 and TRBJ2-7; 12 bases align to TRBD2. The germline V gene encodes CDR1 MGHRA and CDR2 YSYEKL. Trimming at V came to 4 bases and at J to 4 bases, leaving 26 bases not matched to a gene. This CDR3 comprises 22 residues.